A single sample gave rise to the 29 T cell receptor beta chains below, sequenced in a study of blood T cell repertoires in COVID-19. This table comes from immunoSEQ multiplex PCR, and its TCRdb copy is limited to in-frame clones, with some not included. Among about 75,000 clones listed, 70% to 90% were seen once. Sequenced input: peripheral blood. All receptors come from a human donor in a cohort sampled during active COVID-19.

The chain has TRBV5-4 and TRBJ2-1; TRBD2 is a possible D gene (6 bases). Germline V gene lookup returns CDR1 SGHNT and CDR2 YYREEE (reference sequence). V was shortened by 0 bases and J by 1 base, with 8 bases between the two germline ends. This CDR3 is 15 amino acids long. CDR3 loop: CASSLDGSSYNEQFF. CDR3 bases: TGTGCCAGCAGCTTGGACGGGAGTTCCTACAATGAGCAGTTCTTC.

The chain carries TRBV2 and TRBJ2-1; 9 bases agree with TRBD1. The ends lost 4 bases at V and 3 bases at J; junction bases unmatched: 4. There are 15 residues in the CDR3. CDR1 is SNHLY and CDR2 is FYNNEI in the germline V gene. CDR3 sequence (DNA): TGTGCCAGCAGTGGGGGACAGGGTAACTACAATGAGCAGTTCTTC. It yields the protein CASSGGQGNYNEQFF.

The chain links TRBV7-2 to TRBJ2-7, with a weak D call TRBD2 (5 bases). V dropped 0 bases and J dropped 5 bases, with 14 bases sitting between them. Germline CDR1 reads SGHTA; CDR2 reads FQGNSA. The CDR3 contains 15 residues. The CDR3 bases are TGTGCCAGCAGCTTAGCGGGAGTCCCCCTCAACGAGCAGTACTTC. Translated, it gives CASSLAGVPLNEQYF.

The chain is built from TRBV12-3 or TRBV12-4 and TRBJ2-7; D possibly corresponds to TRBD2 (6 bases). V was shortened by 8 bases and J by 0 bases, with 8 bases between the two germline ends. The CDR3 is 12 amino acids. CDR3 region: CASCGVSYEQYF. CDR3 bases: TGTGCCAGCTGCGGGGTCTCCTACGAGCAGTACTTC.

J is TRBJ2-2 and V is TRBV18, with D possibly matching TRBD2 (5 bases). The CDR3 totals 16 residues. V was cut by 3 bases and J by 2 bases, with 13 bases left in between. Germline CDR1 KGHSH, CDR2 LQKENI. The CDR3 DNA follows: TGTGCCAGCTCACCCCAACTAGGAACCAACACCGGGGAGCTGTTTTTT. It is translated as CASSPQLGTNTGELFF.

This clone was observed a few times. This sequence joins TRBV7-2 and TRBJ2-1, with D possibly matching TRBD1 (6 bases). Trimming left V 2 bases short and J 5 bases short, with 22 bases between. The CDR3 is 18 residues long. The germline gives CDR1 SGHTA, CDR2 FQGNSA. This CDR3 is CASSLMGLWTVGHNEQFF. The CDR3 DNA is TGTGCCAGCAGCTTAATGGGGCTGTGGACAGTGGGACACAATGAGCAGTTCTTC.

This clone was observed once. This rearrangement joins TRBV2 to TRBJ2-2, with no clear D. V was shortened by 1 base and J by 9 bases, with 9 bases between the two germline ends. The V gene's germline CDR1 is SNHLY and CDR2 FYNNEI. CDR3 length: 13 amino acids. Written as DNA, the CDR3 is TGTGCCAGCAGTGAAGGAGATGTCAGGGAGCTGTTTTTT. Amino acid sequence: CASSEGDVRELFF.

The chain recombines TRBV5-4 with TRBJ2-3, with 11 bases fitting TRBD2. Trimming removed 4 bases from V and 3 bases from J; junction bases left unmatched: 4. Per the germline V gene, CDR1 is SGHNT and CDR2 is YYREEE (reference sequence). This CDR3 spans 15 amino acids. CDR3 DNA sequence: TGTGCCAGCAGCCCTGGGACTAGCGGAACAGATACGCAGTATTTT. Amino acids: CASSPGTSGTDTQYF.

V usage is TRBV11-2 and J usage is TRBJ2-3, with TRBD2 identical over 8 bases. The CDR3 runs 17 residues. Per the germline V gene, CDR1 is SGHAT and CDR2 is FQNNGV. The J segment lost 2 bases and the V segment lost 2 bases, leaving 9 bases of the junction unmatched. The CDR3 bases are TGTGCCAGCAGCTTACGGATGGCGGGGGGTTCCACAGATACGCAGTATTTT. Encoded protein: CASSLRMAGGSTDTQYF. The full variable domain, its missing parts supplied by reference TRBV11-2 and TRBJ2-3, is EAGVAQSPRYKIIEKRQSVAFWCNPISGHATLYWYQQILGQGPKLLIQFQNNGVVDDSQLPKDRFSAERLKGVDSTLKIQPAKLEDSAVYLCASSLRMAGGSTDTQYFGPGTRLTVL.

This chain links TRBV19 with TRBJ1-2, with D possibly TRBD1 on 6 matching bases. CDR1 and CDR2 (germline): LNHDA, SQIVND (reference sequence). Trimming removed 6 bases from V and 5 bases from J, with 19 bases in between. The CDR3 is 15 residues long. This CDR3 is CASRPPGTPDYGYTF. CDR3 nucleotide sequence: TGTGCCAGTAGGCCTCCCGGGACACCAGATTATGGCTACACCTTC. The full variable domain, with the rest looked up from reference TRBV19 and TRBJ1-2, is DGGITQSPKYLFRKEGQNVTLSCEQNLNHDAMYWYRQDPGQGLRLIYYSQIVNDFQKGDIAEGYSVSREKKESFPLTVTSAQKNPTAFYLCASRPPGTPDYGYTFGSGTRLTVV.

This sequence joins TRBV3-1 (or the pseudogene TRBV3-2) and TRBJ2-3, with 12 bases matching TRBD2. This CDR3 has 16 residues. CDR1 is LGHDT and CDR2 is YNNKEL in the germline V gene (reference sequence). The J segment lost 0 bases and the V segment lost 4 bases, leaving 2 bases of the junction unmatched. CDR3 in amino acids: CASSRTSGASTDTQYF. The CDR3 nucleotides read TGTGCCAGCAGCCGGACTAGCGGGGCCAGCACAGATACGCAGTATTTT.

This rearrangement joins TRBV27 to TRBJ2-2; the D is unclear. CDR1 and CDR2 (germline): MNHEY, SMNVEV (reference sequence). The length of the CDR3 is 15 residues. V lost 6 bases, J lost 5 bases, and 16 bases lay in between. The DNA for the CDR3 is TGTGCCAGCAGATTCTCTGAGGTTAGGACCGGGGAGCTGTTTTTT. Its translation: CASRFSEVRTGELFF.

This chain joins TRBV5-1 and TRBJ2-1, with 8 nucleotides matching TRBD1. The germline gives CDR1 SGHRS, CDR2 YFSETQ. V trimming: 4 bases; J trimming: 12 bases; junction bases outside the gene matches: 3. There are 11 residues in the CDR3. This chain's CDR3 is CASSPDRVQFF. The CDR3 coding sequence is TGCGCCAGCAGCCCGGACAGGGTGCAGTTCTTC.

The chain employs TRBV29-1 and TRBJ2-3; TRBD2 matches at 9 bases. V was pared by 1 base and J by 8 bases, with 16 bases of the junction left unmatched. CDR1 is SQVTM, CDR2 ANQGSEA, per germline. This CDR3 region has 17 residues. CDR3 loop: CSVEGSSGNLPGGTQYF. The CDR3 bases are TGCAGCGTTGAAGGTTCTAGCGGGAACCTCCCGGGCGGTACGCAGTATTTT.

J is TRBJ2-1 and V is TRBV5-6; no clear D gene. The CDR3 covers 13 residues. Trimming took 2 bases from V and 7 from J, leaving 10 bases between them. CDR1 and CDR2 (germline): SGHDT, YYEEEE. The CDR3: CASSLRLVNEQFF. DNA of the CDR3: TGTGCCAGCAGCTTACGGCTAGTGAATGAGCAGTTCTTC.

The chain couples TRBV28 to TRBJ2-5; perhaps TRBD2 as D (6 bases). From germline, CDR1 is MDHEN and CDR2 SYDVKM. The CDR3 length is 12 residues. V dropped 6 bases and J dropped 5 bases, with 10 bases sitting between them. The CDR3: CASSGTSETQYF. CDR3 nucleotide sequence: TGTGCCAGCAGCGGGACTTCGGAGACCCAGTACTTC.

The chain carries TRBV6-6 and TRBJ1-1; a possible D gene is TRBD1 (6 bases). V was clipped by 6 bases and J by 2 bases, with 13 bases between them. The CDR3 sequence is 14 residues long. Germline CDR1 reads MNHNY; CDR2 reads SVGAGI (reference sequence). The CDR3: CASSPRQVNTEAFF. CDR3 in DNA: TGTGCCAGCAGCCCCCGACAGGTTAACACTGAAGCTTTCTTT.

This clone turned up a few times. The V gene is TRBV5-1, the J gene TRBJ2-3, with 7 bases lining up with TRBD2. The V gene's germline CDR1 is SGHRS and CDR2 YFSETQ. With 4 bases clipped from V and 2 bases from J, the junction kept 7 bases outside the gene matches. The CDR3 covers 15 residues. CDR3 coding DNA: TGCGCCAGCAGCCTGGTTGGGGGGGTCACAGATACGCAGTATTTT. Translation: CASSLVGGVTDTQYF.

This sequence joins TRBV12-5 and TRBJ2-7; D is unclear. The CDR3 spans 13 residues. V was pared by 2 bases and J by 4 bases, with 9 bases between. In germline, CDR1 is LGHNT, CDR2 FRNRAP. CDR3 DNA: TGTGCTAGTGGTTTGTCCTCCGGTTACGAGCAGTACTTC. Translated, it gives CASGLSSGYEQYF.

The rearrangement uses TRBV15 and TRBJ2-2, with 9 bases fitting TRBD1. Germline CDR1 and CDR2: LNHNV and YYDKDF (reference sequence). V shed 0 bases, J shed 4 bases, and the junction held 3 bases outside the gene matches. The CDR3 extends over 16 amino acids. CDR3 DNA sequence: TGTGCCACCAGCAGAGATAGGACAGGGGTCACCGGGGAGCTGTTTTTT. This sequence encodes CATSRDRTGVTGELFF. The full variable domain, in which reference TRBV15 and TRBJ2-2 provide the parts outside the CDR3, is DAMVIQNPRYQVTQFGKPVTLSCSQTLNHNVMYWYQQKSSQAPKLLFHYYDKDFNNEADTPDNFQSRRPNTSFCFLDIRSPGLGDTAMYLCATSRDRTGVTGELFFGEGSRLTVL.

CDR3 bases: TGTGCCAGCAGCTTAGTCAGGGCCAGGGGGATCGCTCAAGAGACCCAGTACTTC. This translates into CASSLVRARGIAQETQYF. This chain joins TRBV7-8 and TRBJ2-5, with 7 bases that match TRBD1. After removal of 1 base from V and 2 bases from J, the junction contained 13 bases not matched to a gene. CDR1 SGHVS and CDR2 FQNEAQ come from the germline V gene. This CDR3 contains 18 residues.

This clone was seen more than once but under ten times. This chain uses TRBV5-3 with TRBJ2-7, with 7 bases that match TRBD2. TRBV5-3 carries the ORF label, with uncertain function. V lost 2 bases to trimming and J lost 3 bases; unmatched junction nucleotides: 11. The CDR3 has 16 amino acids. The CDR3 DNA follows: TGTGCCAGAAGCTTCCGACTAGCCCCCTTACTCTACGAGCAGTACTTC. Its protein is CARSFRLAPLLYEQYF.

This chain links TRBV19 with TRBJ2-7, with TRBD1 identical over 11 bases. The CDR3 runs 14 residues. With 11 bases clipped from V and 4 bases from J, the junction kept 10 bases outside the gene matches. The germline CDR1 and CDR2 sequences are LNHDA and SQIVND (reference sequence). The CDR3 loop reads CAGKAGTGGYEQYF. The CDR3, as DNA: TGTGCCGGAAAAGCCGGGACAGGGGGGTACGAGCAGTACTTC.

This chain joins TRBV9 and TRBJ2-2; no clear D. CDR3 size: 15 residues. The ends were cut back, 0 bases at V and 3 bases at J, with 9 bases in the middle. Germline lookup yields CDR1 SGDLS and CDR2 YYNGEE. The CDR3 protein is CASSVAGTDTGELFF. In DNA, the CDR3 is TGTGCCAGCAGCGTAGCTGGCACCGACACCGGGGAGCTGTTTTTT.

The CDR3 region has the DNA TGTGCCGGCGGGACAGGGTCCTACGAGCAGTACTTC. Translation gives CAGGTGSYEQYF. The chain is built from TRBV2 and TRBJ2-7, with 9 bases identical to TRBD1. The V and J ends lost 11 bases and 1 base, in that order; junction bases with no gene match: 3. The CDR3 runs 12 residues. CDR1 SNHLY and CDR2 FYNNEI come from the germline V gene.

CDR3 sequence reads: CASRNFLGALAGELFF. In nucleotides, the CDR3 is TGTGCCAGCAGAAACTTTTTGGGGGCCTTGGCCGGGGAGCTGTTTTTT. V gene TRBV2 combines with J gene TRBJ2-2, with D possibly matching TRBD1 (6 bases). This CDR3 comprises 16 residues. Germline assignment: CDR1 SNHLY and CDR2 FYNNEI. V was pared by 6 bases and J by 6 bases, with 20 bases between.

The gene calls are TRBV3-1 (or the pseudogene TRBV3-2) and TRBJ2-6, with TRBD1 identical over 12 bases. After removal of 2 bases from V and 4 bases from J, the junction contained 9 bases not matched to a gene. Germline V CDR1 and CDR2: LGHDT, YNNKEL (reference sequence). This CDR3 spans 19 amino acids. This chain's CDR3 is CASSQYPGQGARGANVLTF. CDR3 nucleotides: TGTGCCAGCAGCCAATATCCGGGACAGGGGGCGCGGGGGGCCAACGTCCTGACTTTC.

The V call is TRBV18, the J call TRBJ2-7, with 8 bases lining up with TRBD2. Germline V gene data show CDR1 as KGHSH and CDR2 as LQKENI. The CDR3 consists of 14 residues. The V gene end was trimmed by 5 bases and the J gene end by 7 bases; junction bases not matched to a gene: 10. CDR3: CASSTASGQSEQYF. In DNA, the CDR3 is TGTGCCAGCTCAACGGCTAGCGGGCAGAGTGAGCAGTACTTC.

The chain has TRBV20-1 and TRBJ2-1; 9 bases line up with TRBD2. V dropped 3 bases and J dropped 9; count of bases not matched to a gene: 9. The CDR3 consists of 14 residues. Looked up from germline, CDR1 is DFQATT and CDR2 is SNEGSKA (reference sequence). The CDR3 DNA is TGCAGTGCTAGTGAATCCGGGACTAGCATTGAGCAGTTCTTC. It encodes CSASESGTSIEQFF.